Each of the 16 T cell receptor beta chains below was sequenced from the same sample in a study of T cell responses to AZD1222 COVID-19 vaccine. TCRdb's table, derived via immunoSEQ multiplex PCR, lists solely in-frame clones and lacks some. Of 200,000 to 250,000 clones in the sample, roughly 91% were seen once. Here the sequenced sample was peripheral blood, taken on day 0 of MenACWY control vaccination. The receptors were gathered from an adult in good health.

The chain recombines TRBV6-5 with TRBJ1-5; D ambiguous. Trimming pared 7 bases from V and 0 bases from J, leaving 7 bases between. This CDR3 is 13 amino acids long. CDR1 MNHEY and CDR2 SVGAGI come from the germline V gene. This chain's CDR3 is CASKQRSNQPQHF. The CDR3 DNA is TGTGCCAGCAAACAGCGTAGCAATCAGCCCCAGCATTTT.

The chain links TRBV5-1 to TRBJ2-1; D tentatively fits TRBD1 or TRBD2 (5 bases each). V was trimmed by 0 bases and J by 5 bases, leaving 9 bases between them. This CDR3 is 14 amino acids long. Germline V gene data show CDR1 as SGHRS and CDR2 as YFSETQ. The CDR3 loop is CASSLAGPNNEQFF. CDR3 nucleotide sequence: TGCGCCAGCAGCTTGGCGGGACCTAACAATGAGCAGTTCTTC. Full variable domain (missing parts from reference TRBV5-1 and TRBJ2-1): KAGVTQTPRYLIKTRGQQVTLSCSPISGHRSVSWYQQTPGQGLQFLFEYFSETQRNKGNFPGRFSGRQFSNSRSEMNVSTLELGDSALYLCASSLAGPNNEQFFGPGTRLTVL.

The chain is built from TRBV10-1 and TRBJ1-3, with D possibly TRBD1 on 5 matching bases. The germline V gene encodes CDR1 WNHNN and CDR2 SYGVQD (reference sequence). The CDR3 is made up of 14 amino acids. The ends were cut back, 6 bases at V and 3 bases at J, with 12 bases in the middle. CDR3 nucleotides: TGCGCCAGCAGGGACACAGGACGTGGAAACACCATATATTTT. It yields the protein CASRDTGRGNTIYF.

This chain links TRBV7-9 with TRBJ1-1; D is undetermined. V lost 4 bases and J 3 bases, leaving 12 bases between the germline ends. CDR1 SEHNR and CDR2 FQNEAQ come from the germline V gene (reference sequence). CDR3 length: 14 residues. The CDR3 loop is CASSSGGSDTEAFF. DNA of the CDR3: TGTGCCAGCAGCTCGGGCGGTTCCGACACTGAAGCTTTCTTT.

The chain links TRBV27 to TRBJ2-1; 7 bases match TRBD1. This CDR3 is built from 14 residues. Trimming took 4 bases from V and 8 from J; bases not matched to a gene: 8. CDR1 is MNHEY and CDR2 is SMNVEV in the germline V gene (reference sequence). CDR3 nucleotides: TGTGCCAGCAGTTCCCAAAGACAGGGTGATGAGCAGTTCTTC. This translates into CASSSQRQGDEQFF.

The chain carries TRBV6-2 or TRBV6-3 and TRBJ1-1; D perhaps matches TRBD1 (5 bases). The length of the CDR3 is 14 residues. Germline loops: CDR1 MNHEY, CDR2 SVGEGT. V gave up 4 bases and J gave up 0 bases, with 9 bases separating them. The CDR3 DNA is TGTGCCAGCAGTTTAGGGGTCTTGAACACTGAAGCTTTCTTT. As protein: CASSLGVLNTEAFF.

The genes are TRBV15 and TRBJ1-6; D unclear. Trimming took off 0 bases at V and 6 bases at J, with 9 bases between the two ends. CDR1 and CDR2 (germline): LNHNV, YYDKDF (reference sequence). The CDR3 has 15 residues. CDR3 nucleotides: TGTGCCACCAGCAGAGATTTCATCGGTAATTCACCCCTCCACTTT. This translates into CATSRDFIGNSPLHF.

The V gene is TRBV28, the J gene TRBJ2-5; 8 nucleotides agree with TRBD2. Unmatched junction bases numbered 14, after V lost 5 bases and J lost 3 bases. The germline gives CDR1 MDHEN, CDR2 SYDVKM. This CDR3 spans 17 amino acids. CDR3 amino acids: CASSPKREPITKETQYF. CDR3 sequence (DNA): TGTGCCAGCAGTCCCAAGCGGGAGCCCATAACAAAAGAGACCCAGTACTTC. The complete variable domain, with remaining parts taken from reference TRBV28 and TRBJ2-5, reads DVKVTQSSRYLVKRTGEKVFLECVQDMDHENMFWYRQDPGLGLRLIYFSYDVKMKEKGDIPEGYSVSREKKERFSLILESASTNQTSMYLCASSPKREPITKETQYFGPGTRLLVL.

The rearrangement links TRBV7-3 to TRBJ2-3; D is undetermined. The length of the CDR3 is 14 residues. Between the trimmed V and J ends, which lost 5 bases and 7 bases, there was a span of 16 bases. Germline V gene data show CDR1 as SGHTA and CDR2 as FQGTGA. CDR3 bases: TGTGCCAGCAGCGCGTCTACTTCCCCCAATACGCAGTATTTT. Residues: CASSASTSPNTQYF.

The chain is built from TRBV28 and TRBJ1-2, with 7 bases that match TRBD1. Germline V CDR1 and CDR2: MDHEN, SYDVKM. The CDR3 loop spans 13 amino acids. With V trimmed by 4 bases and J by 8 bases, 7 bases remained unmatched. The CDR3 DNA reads TGTGCCAGCAGTTATCAGACAGGGAAAGGCTACACCTTC. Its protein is CASSYQTGKGYTF.

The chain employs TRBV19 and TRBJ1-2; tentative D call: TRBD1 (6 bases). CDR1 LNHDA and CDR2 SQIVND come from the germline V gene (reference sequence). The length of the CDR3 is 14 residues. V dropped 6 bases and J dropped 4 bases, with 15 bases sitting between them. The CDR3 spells CASRAGERIYGYTF. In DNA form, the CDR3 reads TGTGCCAGTAGGGCAGGGGAGAGGATCTATGGCTACACCTTC. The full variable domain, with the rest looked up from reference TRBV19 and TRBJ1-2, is DGGITQSPKYLFRKEGQNVTLSCEQNLNHDAMYWYRQDPGQGLRLIYYSQIVNDFQKGDIAEGYSVSREKKESFPLTVTSAQKNPTAFYLCASRAGERIYGYTFGSGTRLTVV.

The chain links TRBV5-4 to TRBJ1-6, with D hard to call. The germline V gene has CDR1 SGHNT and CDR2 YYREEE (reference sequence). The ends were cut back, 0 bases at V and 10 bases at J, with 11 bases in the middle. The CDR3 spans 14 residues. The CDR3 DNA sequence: TGTGCCAGCAGCTTGGCCCGGGTTGGGTCACCCCTCCACTTT. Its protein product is CASSLARVGSPLHF.

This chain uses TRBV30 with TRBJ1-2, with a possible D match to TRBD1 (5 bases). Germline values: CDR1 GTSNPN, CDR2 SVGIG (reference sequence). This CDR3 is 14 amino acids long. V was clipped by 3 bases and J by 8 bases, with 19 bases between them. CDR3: CAWRPPGRRGGYTF. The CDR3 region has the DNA TGTGCCTGGAGACCACCGGGACGCCGGGGGGGCTACACCTTC.

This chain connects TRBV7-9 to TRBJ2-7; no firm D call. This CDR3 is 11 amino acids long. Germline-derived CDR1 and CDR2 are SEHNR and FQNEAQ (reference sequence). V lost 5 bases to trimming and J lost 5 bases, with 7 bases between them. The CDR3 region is CASSPLDEQYF. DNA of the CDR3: TGTGCCAGCAGCCCCCTGGACGAGCAGTACTTC.

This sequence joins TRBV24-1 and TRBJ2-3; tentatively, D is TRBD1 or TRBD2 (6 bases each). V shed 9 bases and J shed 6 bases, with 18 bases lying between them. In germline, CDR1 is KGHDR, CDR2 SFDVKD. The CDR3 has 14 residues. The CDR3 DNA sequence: TGTGCCACCCGAGCTTGGGGGGCGGGGGATACGCAGTATTTT. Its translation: CATRAWGAGDTQYF.

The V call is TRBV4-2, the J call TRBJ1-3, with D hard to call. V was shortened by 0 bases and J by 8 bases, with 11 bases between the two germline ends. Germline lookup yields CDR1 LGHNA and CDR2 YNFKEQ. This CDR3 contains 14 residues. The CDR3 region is CASSQEPGRDTIYF. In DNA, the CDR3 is TGTGCCAGCAGCCAAGAACCAGGTCGAGACACCATATATTTT.